These 23 T cell receptor beta chains were all obtained from the same sample, sequenced in a study of PD-L1 blockade in urothelial cancer. Clones were read by immunoSEQ multiplex PCR, and TCRdb kept only the in-frame ones, dropping some. This sample carries around 100,000 clones, about nine tenths of them seen once, and the ten largest clones take roughly 2%. Time point: pretreatment peripheral blood. The sample was PBMCs, taken around atezolizumab (anti-PD-L1) treatment. These receptors originate from a man between 60 and 70 years old with urothelial cancer.

The chain employs TRBV25-1 and TRBJ2-2; TRBD2 matches at 9 bases. V was pared by 6 bases and J by 2 bases, with 1 base of the junction left unmatched. CDR1 and CDR2 from the germline V gene are MGHDK and SYGVNS. CDR3 size: 14 residues. The CDR3 spells CASRGLANTGELFF. The DNA of the CDR3 is TGTGCCAGCAGGGGACTAGCCAACACCGGGGAGCTGTTTTTT.

This chain joins TRBV5-1 and TRBJ1-3; 12 nucleotides agree with TRBD1. The germline V gene encodes CDR1 SGHRS and CDR2 YFSETQ. The CDR3 has 15 amino acids. V gave up 4 bases and J gave up 2 bases; unmatched junction bases: 1. CDR3 in DNA: TGCGCCAGCAGCAGGGACAGGGGGCCTGGAAACACCATATATTTT. As protein: CASSRDRGPGNTIYF.

CDR3 DNA sequence: TGTGCCAGCAGCCTTAGCAGGGGGCTCGGGGCTCGGCAGCCCCAGCATTTT. This gives the protein CASSLSRGLGARQPQHF. The rearrangement links TRBV28 to TRBJ1-5, with TRBD1 matching 8 bases. The junction had 17 bases not matched to a gene; V was cut back by 6 bases and J by 7 bases. The CDR3 has 17 residues. Looked up from germline, CDR1 is MDHEN and CDR2 is SYDVKM.

The chain has TRBV29-1 and TRBJ2-1; D might be TRBD1 (5 bases). The germline gives CDR1 SQVTM, CDR2 ANQGSEA. The length of the CDR3 is 12 residues. V was shortened by 7 bases and J by 2 bases, with 9 bases between the two germline ends. CDR3 protein: CSGMTAYNEQFF. As DNA, the CDR3 is TGCAGCGGGATGACAGCCTACAATGAGCAGTTCTTC.

CDR3 in amino acids: CASSLGTSGSVWGDTQYF. The CDR3 DNA reads TGTGCCAGTAGTTTGGGGACTAGCGGGAGTGTCTGGGGAGATACGCAGTATTTT. The genes are TRBV19 and TRBJ2-3; 14 positions match TRBD2. The length of the CDR3 is 18 residues. CDR1 is LNHDA, CDR2 SQIVND, per germline (reference sequence). The trim removed 5 bases at V and 5 bases at J, leaving 12 bases unmatched.

The J gene is TRBJ2-2, the V gene TRBV6-5; 8 bases fit TRBD2. Germline V gene lookup returns CDR1 MNHEY and CDR2 SVGAGI. The J segment lost 1 base and the V segment lost 4 bases, leaving 5 bases of the junction unmatched. CDR3 size: 16 residues. CDR3 region: CASSFYLAGNTGELFF. As DNA, the CDR3 is TGTGCCAGCAGTTTTTATCTAGCGGGGAACACCGGGGAGCTGTTTTTT.

The chain joins TRBV7-3 to TRBJ2-5, with D possibly matching TRBD2 (6 bases). Germline V gene data show CDR1 as SGHTA and CDR2 as FQGTGA. V lost 0 bases and J lost 1, with 9 bases in between. The CDR3 totals 15 residues. The CDR3 coding sequence is TGTGCCAGCAGCTTAACGTCCGGGAGCCAAGAGACCCAGTACTTC. Translated, it gives CASSLTSGSQETQYF.

The chain links TRBV7-8 to TRBJ2-2; weak D call: TRBD2 (5 bases). The CDR3 runs 15 residues. Looked up from germline, CDR1 is SGHVS and CDR2 is FQNEAQ. The V end was cut by 0 bases, the J end by 3 bases, with 8 bases between. The CDR3 DNA sequence: TGTGCCAGCAGCTTAGCGGGCGGGCACACCGGGGAGCTGTTTTTT. Translating it yields CASSLAGGHTGELFF.

This clone has only one observation. V is TRBV11-1 and J is TRBJ2-4; 7 bases are shared with TRBD2. The V gene's germline CDR1 is SGHAT and CDR2 FQDESV (reference sequence). V was clipped by 0 bases and J by 3 bases; unmatched bases: 2. This CDR3 comprises 15 residues. CDR3 sequence reads: CASSLAGGDKNIQYF. DNA for the CDR3: TGTGCCAGCAGCTTAGCTGGGGGGGACAAAAACATTCAGTACTTC.

The chain carries TRBV4-1 and TRBJ2-7; D is uncertain. Trimming removed 0 bases at V and 8 bases at J, with 11 bases between. There are 13 residues in the CDR3. Germline V gives CDR1 MGHRA, CDR2 YSYEKL. CDR3 sequence reads: CASSQEVAAKQYF. CDR3 DNA: TGCGCCAGCAGCCAAGAGGTGGCGGCTAAGCAGTACTTC.

V usage is TRBV7-2 and J usage is TRBJ2-2, with D maybe TRBD1 (6 bases). Trimming left V 5 bases short and J 2 bases short, with 18 bases between. CDR1 SGHTA and CDR2 FQGNSA come from the germline V gene. The CDR3 length is 17 residues. This CDR3 reads CASSPRQDRANTGELFF. DNA for the CDR3: TGTGCCAGCAGCCCACGGCAGGACAGAGCAAACACCGGGGAGCTGTTTTTT.

The chain recombines TRBV27 with TRBJ2-5, with D maybe TRBD1 (8 bases). The germline CDR1 and CDR2 sequences are MNHEY and SMNVEV (reference sequence). Trimming took 6 bases from V and 4 from J, leaving 18 bases between them. This CDR3 is 15 amino acids long. The CDR3 sequence: CASSHRTGRGETQYF. In nucleotides, the CDR3 is TGTGCCAGCAGCCATAGGACAGGGAGGGGAGAGACCCAGTACTTC.

The chain has TRBV5-4 and TRBJ2-1; D perhaps matches TRBD1 (6 bases). V lost 4 bases to trimming and J lost 0 bases, with 26 bases between them. Germline V CDR1 and CDR2: SGHNT, YYREEE (reference sequence). The CDR3 runs 20 residues. Written as DNA, the CDR3 is TGTGCCAGCAGCAACCCCACAGGGCTCCCCCGCGGGTCCTCCTACAATGAGCAGTTCTTC. Its translation is CASSNPTGLPRGSSYNEQFF.

The V gene is TRBV5-4, the J gene TRBJ2-2; the match to TRBD1 covers 7 bases. Germline lookup yields CDR1 SGHNT and CDR2 YYREEE (reference sequence). V lost 1 base and J lost 4; bases outside the gene matches: 7. This CDR3 comprises 16 residues. CDR3 sequence: CASSLPETGFTGELFF. In nucleotides, the CDR3 is TGTGCCAGCAGCTTGCCCGAGACAGGGTTCACCGGGGAGCTGTTTTTT.

The V and J genes are TRBV29-1 and TRBJ2-2, with D tentatively TRBD1 (5 bases). V dropped 1 base and J dropped 1 base, with 13 bases sitting between them. The CDR3 totals 16 residues. The V gene's germline CDR1 is SQVTM and CDR2 ANQGSEA. DNA of the CDR3: TGCAGCGTTGAAGCCTGGGGCGGCGGGAACACCGGGGAGCTGTTTTTT. Its translation: CSVEAWGGGNTGELFF.

V usage is TRBV7-2 and J usage is TRBJ1-2; possibly TRBD1 for D (6 bases). Germline V gene data show CDR1 as SGHTA and CDR2 as FQGNSA. V lost 5 bases and J lost 4, with 11 bases in between. CDR3 size: 13 residues. This CDR3 is CASSPGQLYGYTF. In nucleotides, the CDR3 is TGTGCCAGCAGCCCTGGACAGCTCTATGGCTACACCTTC.

The chain has TRBV28 and TRBJ2-5; TRBD2 aligns across 7 bases. This CDR3 contains 15 residues. CDR1 is MDHEN and CDR2 is SYDVKM in the germline V gene. V dropped 3 bases and J dropped 7; count of bases not matched to a gene: 11. The CDR3 is CASSFSGTNRGTQYF. In nucleotides, the CDR3 is TGTGCCAGCAGTTTCTCCGGGACTAATAGGGGGACCCAGTACTTC. The full variable domain, completed using reference TRBV28 and TRBJ2-5, is DVKVTQSSRYLVKRTGEKVFLECVQDMDHENMFWYRQDPGLGLRLIYFSYDVKMKEKGDIPEGYSVSREKKERFSLILESASTNQTSMYLCASSFSGTNRGTQYFGPGTRLLVL.

This sequence joins TRBV12-2 and TRBJ1-1; TRBD1 is taken as the D call from the table, unchecked against the DNA. TRBV12-2 is tagged as a pseudogene. The CDR3 is 17 amino acids. CDR3 in amino acids: CASRLVQGQGRYTEAFF. The DNA for the CDR3 is TGTGCAAGTCGCTTAGTCCAGGGGCAGGGAAGATACACTGAAGCTTTCTTT.

This sequence joins TRBV7-2 and TRBJ2-7, with 8 nucleotides matching TRBD2. There are 16 residues in the CDR3. Germline CDR1 and CDR2: SGHTA and FQGNSA. The V segment lost 0 bases and the J segment 0 bases; nucleotides outside the gene matches: 4. CDR3 DNA sequence: TGTGCCAGCAGCTTAGCCACTAGCGGAAGCTCCTACGAGCAGTACTTC. Its protein product is CASSLATSGSSYEQYF.

V usage is TRBV10-1 and J usage is TRBJ1-1, with TRBD1 identical over 7 bases. V lost 9 bases, J lost 11 bases, and 15 bases stayed unmatched. The CDR3 extends over 13 amino acids. The germline CDR1 and CDR2 sequences are WNHNN and SYGVQD (reference sequence). The CDR3: CARRQGIGCRAFF. CDR3 nucleotides: TGCGCCAGGAGACAGGGAATCGGTTGCAGGGCTTTCTTT.

The chain combines TRBV5-4 with TRBJ2-7; 8 bases are shared with TRBD2. J lost 1 base, V lost 3 bases, and 6 bases had no gene match. Germline loops: CDR1 SGHNT, CDR2 YYREEE (reference sequence). The CDR3 totals 15 residues. The CDR3 loop is CASSSGGTESYEQYF. In DNA, the CDR3 is TGTGCCAGCAGCTCGGGGGGGACGGAGTCCTACGAGCAGTACTTC.

The genes are TRBV2 and TRBJ2-3, with TRBD2 matching 14 bases. This CDR3 is 17 amino acids long. J lost 5 bases, V lost 2 bases, and 6 bases had no gene match. Germline loops: CDR1 SNHLY, CDR2 FYNNEI. CDR3 in amino acids: CASSETRLAGGGDTQYF. DNA of the CDR3: TGTGCCAGCAGTGAAACCCGACTAGCGGGGGGGGGAGATACGCAGTATTTT.

This chain connects TRBV9 to TRBJ1-4, with a weak D call TRBD1 (5 bases). Germline V gene sequence: CDR1 SGDLS, CDR2 YYNGEE. The CDR3 runs 15 residues. The V end was cut by 1 base, the J end by 7 bases, with 14 bases between. The CDR3 protein is CASSVSGRGSEKLFF. The CDR3 DNA follows: TGTGCCAGCAGCGTATCGGGGAGGGGTTCTGAAAAACTGTTTTTT.